This TCR beta chain was captured in a study of metastatic and nonmetastatic thyroid tumors. Study-level background: Both malignant and benign thyroid patients supplied peripheral blood and tumor or nodule tissue samples, across which the repertoires of these patients were then compared.

This clone was observed at least ten times. The antigen is undetermined. The CDR3 has 13 amino acids. Trimming took off 5 bases at V and 4 bases at J, with 12 bases between the two ends. The V gene's germline CDR1 is SGHKS and CDR2 YYEKEE (reference sequence). With MiXCR, TCRdb called clones anew from the PCR reads. The sample lists some 9,100 clones, approximately 11% seen once, with less than 10% in the top ten. Each patient came to thyroid surgery without any prior treatment (of any kind). Overall study results and limits: Reportedly, malignant thyroid tumors had significantly higher TCR beta diversity than benign nodules, in blood and tumor.

The clonotype comes from a female donor with papillary thyroid cancer or a benign thyroid nodule (not recorded which). Some clones in this sample may be carry-over from other donors' samples. The chain carries TRBV5-5 and TRBJ2-5, with D maybe TRBD1 (6 bases). Sequencing was carried out using tumor tissue. The CDR3 reads CASRIQGTETQYF. In DNA form, the CDR3 reads TGTGCCAGCAGGATACAGGGTACAGAGACCCAGTACTTC.